This T cell receptor beta chain was captured in a study of blood T cell repertoires in COVID-19. The wider study: COVID-19 samples collected from the United States, Italy and Spain covered acute and convalescent phases.

This clone was found a few times. Enrolment of Seattle patients took place during active infection, and they were followed longitudinally. With V trimmed by 4 bases and J by 8 bases, 5 bases remained unmatched. From germline, CDR1 is LGHNA and CDR2 YNFKEQ. The CDR3 has 15 residues. In the source study's methods: The authors estimated nucleated cell counts from reference gene primer amplification. Produced via immunoSEQ multiplex PCR; TCRdb's table is partial and in-frame only. The V and J calls and clone size are taken from that table; D and trimming were inferred from the DNA. Here the sample spans some 270,000 clones, approximately 85% being singletons.

The sequenced sample was peripheral blood. The origin of this receptor is a human donor with COVID-19, enrolled during active disease. The donor label of this sample is uncertain. The gene calls are TRBV4-2 and TRBJ2-1; 13 bases map to TRBD2. CDR3 bases: TGTGCCAGCAGCCGCGGACTAGCGGGAGAGGATGAGCAGTTCTTC. Residues: CASSRGLAGEDEQFF.